The sample holds one count of the clone carrying this T cell receptor (beta chain). The sample comes from a study of identifying expanded T cells in peripheral blood. Assay: immunoSEQ multiplex PCR; the TCRdb copy retains only in-frame clones and omits some. Found here are some 96,000 clones, approximately 88% of them singletons; the top ten hold 4.5% to 6.5%. Germline CDR1 reads SEHNR; CDR2 reads FQNEAQ (reference sequence). The CDR3 loop spans 15 amino acids. V was shortened by 1 base and J by 4 bases, with 13 bases between the two germline ends. The clonotype originates from a person between 18 and 75 years old in good health. Input material: blood. The chain couples TRBV7-9 to TRBJ1-1, with D possibly matching TRBD1 (6 bases). The CDR3 is CASSLGEQGRTEAFF. The CDR3, as DNA: TGTGCCAGCAGCTTAGGGGAACAGGGCCGCACTGAAGCTTTCTTT. The variable domain in full, with the rest retrieved from reference TRBV7-9 and TRBJ1-1, is DTGVSQNPRHKITKRGQNVTFRCDPISEHNRLYWYRQTLGQGPEFLTYFQNEAQLEKSRLLSDRFSAERPKGSFSTLEIQRTEQGDSAMYLCASSLGEQGRTEAFFGQGTRLTVV.